One and the same sample provided the 16 T cell receptor beta chains below, sequenced in a study of T cells in localized non-small cell lung cancer. Sequencing was performed with immunoSEQ multiplex PCR; in TCRdb, only in-frame clones are kept and a portion is missing. The sample records approximately 67,000 clones, approximately 84% being singletons. The sample was peripheral blood, taken before any cancer treatment. These receptors all stem from a female donor of 60 years or more with stage I lung adenocarcinoma.

This chain links TRBV6-1 with TRBJ2-2; 13 bases line up with TRBD2. Germline CDR1 and CDR2: MNHNS and SASEGT. CDR3 length: 14 residues. The junction had 7 bases not matched to a gene; V was cut back by 8 bases and J by 10 bases. In DNA form, the CDR3 reads TGTGCCAGCGGACTAGCGGGAGTCGGGGTGGAGCTGTTTTTT. Amino acid sequence: CASGLAGVGVELFF.

The V call is TRBV11-3, the J call TRBJ2-1, with 7 bases identical to TRBD2. Trimming at V came to 5 bases and at J to 0 bases, leaving 4 bases not matched to a gene. The CDR3 is 15 residues long. From germline, CDR1 is SGHNT and CDR2 YENEEA. The CDR3, as DNA: TGTGCCAGCAGCCCCGGCGGGAGCTCCTACAATGAGCAGTTCTTC. It yields the protein CASSPGGSSYNEQFF.

The chain couples TRBV9 to TRBJ2-1; the match to TRBD2 covers 13 bases. The trim removed 3 bases at V and 4 bases at J, leaving 7 bases unmatched. The CDR3 has 17 residues. Germline CDR1 reads SGDLS; CDR2 reads YYNGEE. This CDR3 is CASSATGTSGIYNEQFF. Here the CDR3 DNA reads TGTGCCAGCAGCGCCACCGGGACTAGCGGGATTTACAATGAGCAGTTCTTC.

This clone was recorded many times. The genes are TRBV5-1 and TRBJ2-3, with D perhaps TRBD1 (6 bases). Trimming stripped 0 bases from V and 8 bases from J, with 13 bases between. Germline values: CDR1 SGHRS, CDR2 YFSETQ. CDR3 length: 14 amino acids. The CDR3 reads CASSLAGAPGTQYF. Written as DNA, the CDR3 is TGCGCCAGCAGCTTGGCAGGGGCTCCAGGTACGCAGTATTTT. Looking up the rest from reference TRBV5-1 and TRBJ2-3 gives the full variable domain: KAGVTQTPRYLIKTRGQQVTLSCSPISGHRSVSWYQQTPGQGLQFLFEYFSETQRNKGNFPGRFSGRQFSNSRSEMNVSTLELGDSALYLCASSLAGAPGTQYFGPGTRLTVL.

This chain links TRBV2 with TRBJ2-3, with 8 nucleotides matching TRBD2. Germline lookup yields CDR1 SNHLY and CDR2 FYNNEI. After removal of 5 bases from V and 6 bases from J, the junction contained 10 bases not matched to a gene. The length of the CDR3 is 15 residues. CDR3 sequence: CASSPRGASSDTQYF. For the CDR3, the DNA is TGTGCCAGCAGTCCGCGGGGGGCGAGTTCCGATACGCAGTATTTT. Full variable domain (remainder filled in from reference TRBV2 and TRBJ2-3): EPEVTQTPSHQVTQMGQEVILRCVPISNHLYFYWYRQILGQKVEFLVSFYNNEISEKSEIFDDQFSVERPDGSNFTLKIRSTKLEDSAMYFCASSPRGASSDTQYFGPGTRLTVL.

CDR3 coding DNA: TGTGCCAGCAGTACCGGACAGACTTATGGCTACACCTTC. This codes for CASSTGQTYGYTF. The rearrangement links TRBV6-1 to TRBJ1-2; D is possibly TRBD1 (6 bases). There are 13 residues in the CDR3. Germline V CDR1 and CDR2: MNHNS, SASEGT. Trimming removed 5 bases from V and 5 bases from J, with 12 bases in between.

The rearrangement joins TRBV7-9 to TRBJ2-3, with TRBD2 matching 11 bases. The CDR3 is made up of 18 amino acids. Trimming removed 1 base from V and 0 bases from J; junction bases left unmatched: 6. Germline V gene sequence: CDR1 SEHNR, CDR2 FQNEAQ (reference sequence). CDR3 sequence reads: CASSLGLAGMFSTDTQYF. CDR3 coding DNA: TGTGCCAGCAGCTTAGGACTAGCGGGAATGTTTAGCACAGATACGCAGTATTTT.

V usage is TRBV7-8 and J usage is TRBJ1-1; D may be TRBD1 (6 bases). Germline V gene sequence: CDR1 SGHVS, CDR2 FQNEAQ. This CDR3 is built from 11 residues. The V end was cut by 6 bases, the J end by 11 bases, with 13 bases between. The CDR3 DNA is TGTGCCAGCAGAGAACAGGGTGGCGCTTTCTTT. The encoded protein is CASREQGGAFF. Complete variable domain (other parts from reference TRBV7-8 and TRBJ1-1): GAGVSQSPRYKVAKRGQDVALRCDPISGHVSLFWYQQALGQGPEFLTYFQNEAQLDKSGLPSDRFFAERPEGSVSTLKIQRTQQEDSAVYLCASREQGGAFFGQGTRLTVV.

The chain is built from TRBV9 and TRBJ2-1, with D unresolved. The germline gives CDR1 SGDLS, CDR2 YYNGEE. Trimming left V 0 bases short and J 2 bases short, with 12 bases between. This CDR3 comprises 16 residues. In DNA form, the CDR3 reads TGTGCCAGCAGCGTAGGCGGCAGCCCGGCCTACAATGAGCAGTTCTTC. Protein sequence: CASSVGGSPAYNEQFF.

Turning to this clone: Being one base from a much bigger clone, this may be a read error. Other DNA sequences in this specimen translate into the identical CDR3. The CDR3 loop reads CASNQRGSTGELFF. CDR3 sequence (DNA): TGTGCCAGTAATCAAAGGGGTTCAACCGGGGAGCTGTTTTTT. The chain has TRBV19 and TRBJ2-2; TRBD1 is a possible D gene (5 bases). This CDR3 is built from 14 residues. Germline CDR1 is LNHDA and CDR2 is SQIVND (reference sequence). V lost 7 bases and J lost 5, with 14 bases in between.

The chain carries TRBV30 and TRBJ1-1, with a possible D match to TRBD1 (5 bases). Germline V gives CDR1 GTSNPN, CDR2 SVGIG (reference sequence). Trimming took 2 bases from V and 2 from J, leaving 12 bases between them. CDR3 size: 14 residues. The DNA of the CDR3 is TGTGCCTGGAGTCTGGGACTTTCAAACACTGAAGCTTTCTTT. The encoded protein is CAWSLGLSNTEAFF.

This sequence joins TRBV18 and TRBJ1-5; D gene ambiguous. The CDR3 consists of 15 residues. Looked up from germline, CDR1 is KGHSH and CDR2 is LQKENI. V lost 2 bases and J lost 9, with 17 bases in between. The CDR3 reads CASSPARAEKVPQHF. CDR3 bases: TGTGCCAGCTCACCAGCGAGGGCAGAGAAGGTGCCCCAGCATTTT.

In this sample, this clone turned up a few times. The rearrangement links TRBV6-1 to TRBJ1-2; 7 nucleotides match TRBD1. After removal of 2 bases from V and 8 bases from J, the junction contained 2 bases not matched to a gene. Germline-derived CDR1 and CDR2 are MNHNS and SASEGT. The CDR3 has 12 residues. The chain's CDR3 is CASSERQGGYTF. As DNA, the CDR3 is TGTGCCAGCAGTGAACGACAGGGCGGCTACACCTTC.

This clone was counted between two and nine times. The chain recombines TRBV5-8 with TRBJ1-4, with TRBD1 identical over 9 bases. With 4 bases clipped from V and 11 bases from J, the junction kept 6 bases outside the gene matches. CDR1 is SGHTS and CDR2 is YDEGEE in the germline V gene. The CDR3 spans 13 residues. The CDR3 reads CASSPRQGDKLFF. CDR3 nucleotides: TGTGCCAGCAGCCCACGACAGGGGGATAAACTGTTTTTT.

This clone was detected a few times. The V call is TRBV18, the J call TRBJ1-2; the D is unclear. The V gene's germline CDR1 is KGHSH and CDR2 LQKENI. There are 15 residues in the CDR3. With 1 base removed from V and 2 bases from J, the gap between germline ends came to 11 bases. This CDR3 reads CASSPRLLQNYGYTF. The CDR3 DNA reads as TGTGCCAGCTCACCACGGCTATTACAGAACTATGGCTACACCTTC.

The chain recombines TRBV7-2 with TRBJ2-1; 8 nucleotides align to TRBD2. The CDR3 totals 17 residues. CDR1 and CDR2 from the germline V gene are SGHTA and FQGNSA. Germline trimming cut 5 bases from V and 0 bases from J; bases unmatched to any gene: 9. The CDR3 DNA sequence: TGTGCCAGCAGCCAACGGGGGGGGGCTAGCTCCTACAATGAGCAGTTCTTC. This codes for CASSQRGGASSYNEQFF.